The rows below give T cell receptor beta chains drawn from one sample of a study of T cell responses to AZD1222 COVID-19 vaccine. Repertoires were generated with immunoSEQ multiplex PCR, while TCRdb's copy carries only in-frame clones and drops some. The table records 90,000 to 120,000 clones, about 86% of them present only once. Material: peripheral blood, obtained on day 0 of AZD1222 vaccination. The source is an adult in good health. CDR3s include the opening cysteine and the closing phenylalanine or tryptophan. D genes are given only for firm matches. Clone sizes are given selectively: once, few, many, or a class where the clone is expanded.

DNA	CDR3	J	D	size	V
TGTGCCAGCAGCCCTTGGTCGGGGAGCGGTACGCAGTATTTT	CASSPWSGSGTQYF	TRBJ2-3	NA	once	TRBV7-3
TGCAGCGTTGAACAAGGAGGAGGCTACACCTTC	CSVEQGGGYTF	TRBJ1-2	NA	once	TRBV29-1
TGTGCCACCAGCAGAGGGGAGGGTTTAGACTATGGCTACACCTTC	CATSRGEGLDYGYTF	TRBJ1-2	NA	NA	TRBV15
TGTGCCAGCAGTTTATGGAGGGAGGGAAAAGCTTTCTTT	CASSLWREGKAFF	TRBJ1-1	NA	NA	TRBV12-3/TRBV12-4
TGTGCCAGCAGTACCTCGTTTGACAGGGGTTATAGCAATCAGCCCCAGCATTTT	CASSTSFDRGYSNQPQHF	TRBJ1-5	TRBD1	NA	TRBV5-6
TGTGCCAGCAGCCCCCAGGGGACAGGCACTGAAGCTTTCTTT	CASSPQGTGTEAFF	TRBJ1-1	TRBD1	NA	TRBV7-9
TGTGCCAGCAGCTTGGCAGCGGGGGGGATGTTCGATGAGCAGTTCTTC	CASSLAAGGMFDEQFF	TRBJ2-1	TRBD2	NA	TRBV7-6
TGTGCCAGCACCTCAGACAGCTTTTACAATGAGCAGTTCTTC	CASTSDSFYNEQFF	TRBJ2-1	NA	NA	TRBV6-6
TGTGCCAGCAGAAGCGCCGGGACAGACAATGAGCAGTTCTTC	CASRSAGTDNEQFF	TRBJ2-1	TRBD1	NA	TRBV6-5
TGCGCCAGCAGCCACGACAGAGCCTACGAGCAGTACTTC	CASSHDRAYEQYF	TRBJ2-7	NA	NA	TRBV5-1
TGTGCCAGCAGTGACCCGGGGAGGCACATCTCCTACGAGCAGTACTTC	CASSDPGRHISYEQYF	TRBJ2-7	NA	NA	TRBV28
TGTGCCAGCAGCTGGGACAGGGACCGAGGCTACACCTTC	CASSWDRDRGYTF	TRBJ1-2	TRBD1	NA	TRBV6-5
TGTGCCAGCAGCTTTGTGACATCTCATTCTGGAAACACCATATATTTT	CASSFVTSHSGNTIYF	TRBJ1-3	NA	NA	TRBV7-2
TGTGCCAGCACGCCGACAGGGGGTCACTATGGCTACACCTTC	CASTPTGGHYGYTF	TRBJ1-2	TRBD1	NA	TRBV25-1
TGTGCCAGCTCGCGGACAGGTCCCTACGAGCAGTACTTC	CASSRTGPYEQYF	TRBJ2-7	TRBD1	NA	TRBV18
TGTGCCAGCAGCGTAGATACGGGATACAGCACAGATACGCAGTATTTT	CASSVDTGYSTDTQYF	TRBJ2-3	NA	once	TRBV9
TGCGCCAGCAGCTTGGGGGCGTCTGGGGCCAACGTCCTGACTTTC	CASSLGASGANVLTF	TRBJ2-6	NA	NA	TRBV5-1
TGTGCCAGCTCACCACGGGAAACAGGGGTGGCGGATGAAAAACTGTTTTTT	CASSPRETGVADEKLFF	TRBJ1-4	TRBD1	NA	TRBV18
TGCGCCAGCAGCTTGGGGGACTTCTCTGGAAACACCATATATTTT	CASSLGDFSGNTIYF	TRBJ1-3	NA	NA	TRBV5-1
TGTGCCTGGAGTGCGGGACAGCTCCGTGGCTACACCTTC	CAWSAGQLRGYTF	TRBJ1-2	TRBD1	NA	TRBV30
TGTGCCATCAGTGAGTCGTTGACAGGGCCGAACACTGAAGCTTTCTTT	CAISESLTGPNTEAFF	TRBJ1-1	TRBD1	NA	TRBV10-3
TGTGCCAGTATTAGTGGGTCTGGGGCCAACGTCCTGACTTTC	CASISGSGANVLTF	TRBJ2-6	NA	NA	TRBV19
TGCGCCAGCAGCTTGGCAGGGTTCCTCTCCTACAATGAGCAGTTCTTC	CASSLAGFLSYNEQFF	TRBJ2-1	NA	NA	TRBV5-1
TGTGCCAGCAGCTTACCTAGCGGTGCGGGGACCCAGTACTTC	CASSLPSGAGTQYF	TRBJ2-5	TRBD2	NA	TRBV7-8
TGTGCCAGCGGGTATCCGACCGGGGAGCTGTTTTTT	CASGYPTGELFF	TRBJ2-2	NA	NA	TRBV6-5
TGTGCCAGCAGCTCCCGAGGGGGATTGACTGAAGCTTTCTTT	CASSSRGGLTEAFF	TRBJ1-1	NA	NA	TRBV13
TGCGCCAGCAGGGAACAGATAACGGCCGGGGAGCTGTTTTTT	CASREQITAGELFF	TRBJ2-2	NA	NA	TRBV4-1
TGTGCCAGCAGTCACCCAGGGGACTTAGACGAAAAACTGTTTTTT	CASSHPGDLDEKLFF	TRBJ1-4	NA	NA	TRBV5-5
TGTGCCAGCGGACAGGGGAGCACCGGGGAGCTGTTTTTT	CASGQGSTGELFF	TRBJ2-2	TRBD1	many	TRBV7-9
TGTGCCAGCAGTTTTCAGGGGTCGGGTGAAAAACTGTTTTTT	CASSFQGSGEKLFF	TRBJ1-4	NA	NA	TRBV28
TGCGCCAGCAGCTCGACAGAGAGCGATGAAAAACTGTTTTTT	CASSSTESDEKLFF	TRBJ1-4	NA	NA	TRBV5-1
TGCGCCAGCAGCTTTCAGGGGATGAACACTGAAGCTTTCTTT	CASSFQGMNTEAFF	TRBJ1-1	NA	few	TRBV5-1
TGTGCCAGCAGCCAAGATCGGACGGACCCTAAGTACTTC	CASSQDRTDPKYF	TRBJ2-7	NA	once	TRBV4-2
TGTGCCAGCATGCCCCCCTGGGACAGGGGACAAGAGACCCAGTACTTC	CASMPPWDRGQETQYF	TRBJ2-5	TRBD1	NA	TRBV5-6
TGTGCCAGCAGTTTAGGGCAGGAGTATGGCTACACCTTC	CASSLGQEYGYTF	TRBJ1-2	NA	NA	TRBV12-3/TRBV12-4
TGCGCCAGCAGCTTGGGCAGGGGGCACCCCACTGAAGCTTTCTTT	CASSLGRGHPTEAFF	TRBJ1-1	TRBD1	once	TRBV5-1
TGTGCCAGCAGCTCCATGTTGGTAGCGGGAGAGACCCAGTACTTC	CASSSMLVAGETQYF	TRBJ2-5	TRBD2	NA	TRBV5-4
TGTGCCAGCAGTTACTCCGGGGGCGGGAGGTCACCCCTCCACTTT	CASSYSGGGRSPLHF	TRBJ1-6	NA	NA	TRBV6-6
TGTGCTAGTGGTTTGGTAGGGGGCGGGGGATACAATGAGCAGTTCTTC	CASGLVGGGGYNEQFF	TRBJ2-1	NA	NA	TRBV12-5
TGTGCCACCTCTTGGCCCCCTAGCAATCAGCCCCAGCATTTT	CATSWPPSNQPQHF	TRBJ1-5	NA	NA	TRBV19
TGCGCCAGCAGCTTGGCGGGACTTTATAATTCACCCCTCCACTTT	CASSLAGLYNSPLHF	TRBJ1-6	NA	NA	TRBV5-1
TGTGCCAGCAGTGAAACTCTAAGCAGCGAGCAGTACTTC	CASSETLSSEQYF	TRBJ2-7	NA	NA	TRBV6-1
TGCGCCAGCAGTTCGATGGGTAATGAAAAACTGTTTTTT	CASSSMGNEKLFF	TRBJ1-4	NA	NA	TRBV10-1
TGTGCCAGCTTAGACGCGGGGGCTGGCCCAAATGAGCAGTTCTTC	CASLDAGAGPNEQFF	TRBJ2-1	NA	NA	TRBV27
TGTGCCAGCAGCTTCCAGGACCGCCTGAACTATGGCTACACCTTC	CASSFQDRLNYGYTF	TRBJ1-2	NA	NA	TRBV5-4
TGTGCCAGCTCACCAGGACAGGGACATCAAGAGACCCAGTACTTC	CASSPGQGHQETQYF	TRBJ2-5	TRBD1	NA	TRBV18
TGCAGCGTTGGGGCTGGGTACGACTACGAGCAGTACTTC	CSVGAGYDYEQYF	TRBJ2-7	NA	once	TRBV29-1
TGTGCCAGCCGAGACCCGGGCGAGCAGTACTTC	CASRDPGEQYF	TRBJ2-7	NA	NA	TRBV2
TGTGCCAGCTCACCTGGAGGGTTGAGCAATCAGCCCCAGCATTTT	CASSPGGLSNQPQHF	TRBJ1-5	NA	NA	TRBV18
TGTGCCTGGAGTGGAACGACAGGGGGAAGCGAGACCCAGTACTTC	CAWSGTTGGSETQYF	TRBJ2-5	TRBD1	NA	TRBV30
TGCAGCGCCGTGTCCTTGAACACTGAAGCTTTCTTT	CSAVSLNTEAFF	TRBJ1-1	NA	NA	TRBV29-1
TGTGCCAGCAGCTTGGCCAAAGGAAACACCGGGGAGCTGTTTTTT	CASSLAKGNTGELFF	TRBJ2-2	NA	NA	TRBV5-4
TGTGCCAGCAACCGGGACAGAGACTTTTATGGCTACACCTTC	CASNRDRDFYGYTF	TRBJ1-2	TRBD1	NA	TRBV5-4
TGTGCCACCAGCAGAGATCGGCAACGAGGCTGGGGTGAAAAACTGTTTTTT	CATSRDRQRGWGEKLFF	TRBJ1-4	NA	once	TRBV15
TGTGCCAGCAGCTTAGTAGGGGGCGAACGGGACTATGGCTACACCTTC	CASSLVGGERDYGYTF	TRBJ1-2	TRBD1	NA	TRBV7-6